The sample holds many counts of the clone carrying this T cell receptor beta chain. The data originate from a study of T-cell reconstitution after alpha-beta-depleted transplantation in children. CDR1 is SGHRS and CDR2 is YFSETQ in the germline V gene. The CDR3 is made up of 15 amino acids. The junction had 9 bases not matched to a gene; V was cut back by 0 bases and J by 12 bases. This sample's TCRbeta library carried unique molecular identifier barcodes. TCRdb analysed the PCR reads with MiXCR anew, one entry per CDR3 protein. The sample includes around 130,000 distinct CDR3 sequences, roughly 9% of them seen just once.

This material consisted of PBMCs, mostly from graft donor cells, taken 180 days after TCRalphabeta/CD19-depleted stem cell transplant. The sequence was collected from a girl under two years old who had a stem cell transplant for combined immunodeficiency, so the T cells may come from the graft donor. The chain joins TRBV5-1 to TRBJ2-1; 10 bases align to TRBD2. This CDR3 reads CASSLVGLAGVSQFF. CDR3 DNA sequence: TGCGCCAGCAGCTTGGTCGGGCTAGCGGGGGTCTCGCAGTTCTTC.